This TCR beta chain was recorded in a study of radiation and T cells in renal cell carcinoma. Study in general: Nephrectomy followed 15 Gy stereotactic body radiation by 4 weeks. Notes on the study in general: In blood, top tumor clones expanded by 2 weeks, shrinking by 4.

Here immunoSEQ multiplex PCR was the method, and the copy in TCRdb shows in-frame clones only, minus some. There are more than 95,000 clones in the sample; around 80% occur only once, and roughly 6% lies in the top ten. V shed 2 bases and J 10 bases; nucleotides not matched to a gene: 10. The CDR3 is 14 amino acids. Germline CDR1 and CDR2: MNHEY and SVGAGI. A remark on this clone: Its antigen remains unidentified.

Indicated time point: blood 2 weeks post-SBRT. Treatment of the sample: 15 Gy SBRT to primary tumor, nephrectomy 4 weeks later. The clonotype comes from a man aged 50-60 years with renal cell carcinoma. The V and J genes are TRBV6-5 and TRBJ1-1, with TRBD1 identical over 7 bases. The specimen was blood, collected from a patient whose treatment included radiotherapy and nephrectomy. The CDR3 loop is CASSYTGTALAAFF. The CDR3, as DNA: TGTGCCAGCAGTTACACGGGGACAGCCCTCGCAGCTTTCTTT.